The 29 T cell receptor beta chains below come from one sample, sequenced in a study of siplizumab effects on memory and regulatory T cells. Some clones are missing from TCRdb's copy, which holds only in-frame ones; the method was immunoSEQ multiplex PCR. The table includes some 88,000 clones, about 87% detected once. Sequencing was carried out using CD4+ T cells sorted from blood. All receptors derive from a human donor in good health.

The genes are TRBV7-8 and TRBJ1-1; D uncertain. Germline values: CDR1 SGHVS, CDR2 FQNEAQ. V was clipped by 3 bases and J by 1 base, with 9 bases between them. This CDR3 spans 14 amino acids. CDR3 coding DNA: TGTGCCAGCAGCTTTGCGGCAGCGAACACTGAAGCTTTCTTT. It yields the protein CASSFAAANTEAFF.

V and J are TRBV28 and TRBJ1-3; the D is unclear. The V gene lost 5 bases and the J gene lost 10 bases, with 18 bases spanning the gap. This CDR3 region has 14 residues. Germline V gene data show CDR1 as MDHEN and CDR2 as SYDVKM. In nucleotides, the CDR3 is TGTGCCAGCAGTCCATCCCTGGCTGGACGGACCATATATTTT. Its protein product is CASSPSLAGRTIYF.

This chain joins TRBV25-1 and TRBJ2-3, with D perhaps TRBD1 or TRBD2 (5 bases each). The CDR3 totals 15 residues. The V end was cut by 7 bases, the J end by 0 bases, with 14 bases between. Per the germline V gene, CDR1 is MGHDK and CDR2 is SYGVNS. This CDR3 reads CASTLGTGSTDTQYF. The CDR3 DNA sequence: TGTGCCAGCACCCTTGGGACGGGAAGCACAGATACGCAGTATTTT. Looking up the rest from reference TRBV25-1 and TRBJ2-3 gives the full variable domain: EADIYQTPRYLVIGTGKKITLECSQTMGHDKMYWYQQDPGMELHLIHYSYGVNSTEKGDLSSESTVSRIRTEHFPLTLESARPSHTSQYLCASTLGTGSTDTQYFGPGTRLTVL.

This clone was seen just once. The chain links TRBV6-1 to TRBJ2-1, with a possible D match to TRBD1 (6 bases). The V gene lost 6 bases and the J gene lost 4 bases, with 16 bases spanning the gap. CDR1 MNHNS and CDR2 SASEGT come from the germline V gene. This CDR3 is 15 amino acids long. CDR3 bases: TGTGCCAGCAGACCCCCGACAGGATTATACAATGAGCAGTTCTTC. This encodes CASRPPTGLYNEQFF.

This chain links TRBV5-8 with TRBJ1-5, with a possible D match to TRBD1 (5 bases). Germline V gene data show CDR1 as SGHTS and CDR2 as YDEGEE. The CDR3 extends over 15 amino acids. V shed 0 bases and J shed 4 bases, with 11 bases lying between them. The CDR3: CASSLEGRRNQPQHF. Written as DNA, the CDR3 is TGTGCCAGCAGCTTGGAGGGACGTAGGAATCAGCCCCAGCATTTT.

The chain recombines TRBV5-4 with TRBJ2-3, with D perhaps TRBD2 (5 bases). Germline V gives CDR1 SGHNT, CDR2 YYREEE (reference sequence). The CDR3 is 16 residues long. Trimming stripped 0 bases from V and 3 bases from J, with 14 bases between. Here the CDR3 reads CASSLVVGRGTDTQYF. The DNA for the CDR3 is TGTGCCAGCAGCTTGGTTGTCGGCCGAGGGACAGATACGCAGTATTTT.

The chain has TRBV5-6 and TRBJ2-7, with D perhaps TRBD1 (6 bases). V was cut by 2 bases and J by 4 bases, with 10 bases left in between. Germline V lookup: CDR1 SGHDT, CDR2 YYEEEE. The CDR3 totals 13 residues. The CDR3 DNA follows: TGTGCCAGCAGCTTCCGGGACAAATACGAGCAGTACTTC. Translating it yields CASSFRDKYEQYF.

J is TRBJ1-2 and V is TRBV12-5; 9 positions agree with TRBD1. V trimming: 5 bases; J trimming: 1 base; junction bases outside the gene matches: 17. This CDR3 region has 19 residues. The germline gives CDR1 LGHNT, CDR2 FRNRAP. In DNA form, the CDR3 reads TGTGCTAGTGGTCTATTCTACAGGGGGCTACAGCAAATTAACTATGGCTACACCTTC. Protein sequence: CASGLFYRGLQQINYGYTF.

The chain is built from TRBV18 and TRBJ1-2; possible D gene TRBD1, 6 bases. Germline V gives CDR1 KGHSH, CDR2 LQKENI. There are 12 residues in the CDR3. Trimming took 3 bases from V and 7 from J, leaving 9 bases between them. The CDR3 sequence: CASSPDRAGYTF. In DNA, the CDR3 is TGTGCCAGCTCACCGGACAGAGCTGGCTACACCTTC.

As DNA, the CDR3 is TGTGCCAGCAGCTTGTTGCGGAGGACAGATACGCAGTATTTT. Protein: CASSLLRRTDTQYF. V and J are TRBV5-6 and TRBJ2-3, with a possible D match to TRBD2 (5 bases). V lost 1 base to trimming and J lost 3 bases, with 9 bases between them. This CDR3 region has 14 residues. In germline, CDR1 is SGHDT, CDR2 YYEEEE. The complete variable domain, with remaining parts taken from reference TRBV5-6 and TRBJ2-3, reads DAGVTQSPTHLIKTRGQQVTLRCSPKSGHDTVSWYQQALGQGPQFIFQYYEEEERQRGNFPDRFSGHQFPNYSSELNVNALLLGDSALYLCASSLLRRTDTQYFGPGTRLTVL.

This clone was recorded once. In DNA, the CDR3 is TGCGCCAGCAGCCAAGTTACTAATGAAAAACTGTTTTTT. This encodes CASSQVTNEKLFF. The chain is built from TRBV4-1 and TRBJ1-4, with D unresolved. V dropped 1 base and J dropped 2 bases, with 2 bases sitting between them. The germline V gene encodes CDR1 MGHRA and CDR2 YSYEKL. CDR3 length: 13 amino acids.

This clone was seen more than once but under ten times. V usage is TRBV19 and J usage is TRBJ1-5, with a possible D match to TRBD1 (6 bases). The CDR3 consists of 15 residues. V was clipped by 3 bases and J by 10 bases, with 19 bases between them. Germline V gene data show CDR1 as LNHDA and CDR2 as SQIVND (reference sequence). The CDR3 region is CASSIETGGHSPQHF. CDR3 nucleotide sequence: TGTGCCAGTAGTATTGAAACCGGGGGCCATTCTCCCCAGCATTTT.

This clone was seen more than once but under ten times. CDR3 residues: CASSQGGWGEKLFF. The CDR3 nucleotides read TGTGCCAGCAGCCAGGGTGGGTGGGGTGAAAAACTGTTTTTT. This chain uses TRBV7-2 with TRBJ1-4; tentatively, D is TRBD1 (5 bases). Trimming stripped 5 bases from V and 7 bases from J, with 14 bases between. The length of the CDR3 is 14 residues. Germline loops: CDR1 SGHTA, CDR2 FQGNSA.

The rearrangement links TRBV19 to TRBJ1-1; D is unresolved. Trimming stripped 0 bases from V and 0 bases from J, with 11 bases between. The length of the CDR3 is 16 residues. Germline V gene sequence: CDR1 LNHDA, CDR2 SQIVND (reference sequence). For the CDR3, the DNA is TGTGCCAGTAGTATAGATCTTCATAGTTTGAACACTGAAGCTTTCTTT. Translating gives CASSIDLHSLNTEAFF.

The chain's CDR3 is CATSRTTGQINYEQYF. The CDR3 nucleotides are TGTGCCACCAGCAGAACCACGGGACAGATAAACTACGAGCAGTACTTC. This sequence joins TRBV15 and TRBJ2-7; 7 bases map to TRBD1. Germline CDR1 is LNHNV and CDR2 is YYDKDF (reference sequence). The CDR3 extends over 16 amino acids. The trim removed 2 bases at V and 3 bases at J, leaving 10 bases unmatched. The whole variable domain, remainder taken from reference TRBV15 and TRBJ2-7, is DAMVIQNPRYQVTQFGKPVTLSCSQTLNHNVMYWYQQKSSQAPKLLFHYYDKDFNNEADTPDNFQSRRPNTSFCFLDIRSPGLGDTAMYLCATSRTTGQINYEQYFGPGTRLTVT.

This clone has only one observation. V gene TRBV27 combines with J gene TRBJ2-1; D may be TRBD1 (6 bases). Trimming took off 5 bases at V and 3 bases at J, with 23 bases between the two ends. This CDR3 comprises 18 residues. The germline V gene has CDR1 MNHEY and CDR2 SMNVEV (reference sequence). The CDR3 sequence: CASSAPTFQGFNYNEQFF. CDR3 nucleotides: TGTGCCAGCAGTGCTCCCACGTTCCAGGGGTTTAACTACAATGAGCAGTTCTTC.

The rearrangement joins TRBV7-9 to TRBJ1-1; TRBD1 matches at 9 bases. The CDR3 is 15 residues long. The V gene end was trimmed by 6 bases and the J gene end by 5 bases; junction bases not matched to a gene: 10. CDR1 is SEHNR, CDR2 FQNEAQ, per germline (reference sequence). The CDR3 protein is CASSYRGQGQTEAFF. CDR3 sequence (DNA): TGTGCCAGCAGTTACAGGGGGCAGGGGCAAACTGAAGCTTTCTTT.

V and J are TRBV5-6 and TRBJ1-2, with TRBD1 matching 8 bases. V shed 3 bases, J shed 0 bases, and the junction held 1 base outside the gene matches. The CDR3 is 14 residues long. Germline loops: CDR1 SGHDT, CDR2 YYEEEE. CDR3 residues: CASSSQGANYGYTF. CDR3 nucleotide sequence: TGTGCCAGCAGCTCACAGGGGGCTAACTATGGCTACACCTTC.

The chain employs TRBV6-1 and TRBJ1-5; possible D gene TRBD1, 6 bases. The CDR3 is 13 amino acids. The ends were cut back, 6 bases at V and 2 bases at J, with 8 bases in the middle. The germline gives CDR1 MNHNS, CDR2 SASEGT. The CDR3 sequence is CASRRTGNQPQHF. CDR3 coding DNA: TGTGCCAGCAGACGGACAGGCAATCAGCCCCAGCATTTT.

This sequence joins TRBV30 and TRBJ2-7; D gene unclear. V was clipped by 0 bases and J by 0 bases, with 6 bases between them. This CDR3 comprises 13 residues. CDR1 GTSNPN and CDR2 SVGIG come from the germline V gene (reference sequence). In nucleotides, the CDR3 is TGTGCCTGGAGTGTAGTCCTCTCCTACGAGCAGTACTTC. It is translated as CAWSVVLSYEQYF.

The rearrangement uses TRBV7-6 and TRBJ2-1; D is unclear. Between the trimmed V and J ends, which lost 2 bases and 1 base, there was a span of 12 bases. Germline loops: CDR1 SGHVS, CDR2 FNYEAQ. CDR3 length: 16 amino acids. The CDR3 spells CASSLSSQSSYNEQFF. The CDR3 region has the DNA TGTGCCAGCAGCTTAAGTTCACAGTCGTCCTACAATGAGCAGTTCTTC. The full variable domain, with the rest looked up from reference TRBV7-6 and TRBJ2-1, is GAGVSQSPRYKVTKRGQDVALRCDPISGHVSLYWYRQALGQGPEFLTYFNYEAQQDKSGLPNDRFSAERPEGSISTLTIQRTEQRDSAMYRCASSLSSQSSYNEQFFGPGTRLTVL.

The chain is built from TRBV10-3 and TRBJ1-2, with TRBD1 matching over 8 bases. Germline trimming cut 1 base from V and 8 bases from J; bases unmatched to any gene: 3. The CDR3 is made up of 13 amino acids. Germline CDR1 is ENHRY and CDR2 is SYGVKD. This chain's CDR3 is CAISEWTGLGYTF. In DNA, the CDR3 is TGTGCCATCAGTGAGTGGACAGGGCTGGGCTACACCTTC.

The chain couples TRBV27 to TRBJ1-5, with TRBD1 identical over 10 bases. V trimming: 6 bases; J trimming: 5 bases; junction bases outside the gene matches: 10. Germline CDR1 MNHEY, CDR2 SMNVEV (reference sequence). CDR3 length: 16 amino acids. The CDR3 DNA reads TGTGCCAGCAGACATACCGGGACAGGGGCGGATCAGCCCCAGCATTTT. This translates into CASRHTGTGADQPQHF.

The chain links TRBV6-5 to TRBJ2-3; D unclear. CDR3 length: 15 amino acids. Trimming shortened V by 5 bases and J by 2 bases, and 14 bases separated the two germline ends. Germline lookup yields CDR1 MNHEY and CDR2 SVGAGI. Here the CDR3 reads CASSHRRGSTDTQYF. The CDR3 region has the DNA TGTGCCAGCAGTCACCGTCGCGGATCCACAGATACGCAGTATTTT.

The table lists this clone with a few counts. The V and J genes are TRBV7-9 and TRBJ2-6, with TRBD2 identical over 7 bases. Germline assignment: CDR1 SEHNR and CDR2 FQNEAQ (reference sequence). There are 16 residues in the CDR3. The V gene end was trimmed by 5 bases and the J gene end by 0 bases; junction bases not matched to a gene: 4. Here the CDR3 reads CASSRAGVSGANVLTF. CDR3 nucleotides: TGTGCCAGCAGCCGTGCGGGGGTCTCTGGGGCCAACGTCCTGACTTTC.

V is TRBV9 and J is TRBJ2-5; D gene ambiguous. The CDR3 consists of 12 residues. V was pared by 4 bases and J by 4 bases, with 8 bases between. Germline V lookup: CDR1 SGDLS, CDR2 YYNGEE. The CDR3 DNA reads TGTGCCAGCAGCAGGATGGGAGAGACCCAGTACTTC. It is translated as CASSRMGETQYF.

The chain combines TRBV5-1 with TRBJ1-3; no reliable D call. Germline V gives CDR1 SGHRS, CDR2 YFSETQ. CDR3 size: 15 residues. Deletions cut 0 bases from V and 0 bases from J, with 7 bases between. DNA for the CDR3: TGCGCCAGCAGCTTGGGACTGACCTCTGGAAACACCATATATTTT. Its protein is CASSLGLTSGNTIYF. Supplemented by reference TRBV5-1 and TRBJ1-3, the full variable domain reads KAGVTQTPRYLIKTRGQQVTLSCSPISGHRSVSWYQQTPGQGLQFLFEYFSETQRNKGNFPGRFSGRQFSNSRSEMNVSTLELGDSALYLCASSLGLTSGNTIYFGEGSWLTVV.

The V gene is TRBV28, the J gene TRBJ2-5; 7 bases line up with TRBD2. The CDR3 sequence is 13 residues long. Germline CDR1 MDHEN, CDR2 SYDVKM. Trimming took 8 bases from V and 9 from J; bases not matched to a gene: 12. The CDR3 nucleotides read TGTGCCAGCCTCGGCAGCGGGATGCTGGCCCAGTACTTC. This encodes CASLGSGMLAQYF. The entire variable domain, with the rest obtained from reference TRBV28 and TRBJ2-5, is as follows: DVKVTQSSRYLVKRTGEKVFLECVQDMDHENMFWYRQDPGLGLRLIYFSYDVKMKEKGDIPEGYSVSREKKERFSLILESASTNQTSMYLCASLGSGMLAQYFGPGTRLLVL.

This chain joins TRBV4-1 and TRBJ1-1; TRBD1 aligns across 8 bases. J was trimmed by 2 bases and V by 0 bases; bases with no gene match: 2. The germline CDR1 and CDR2 sequences are MGHRA and YSYEKL. This CDR3 has 15 amino acids. In DNA form, the CDR3 reads TGCGCCAGCAGCCAAGAGACAGGGGTAAACACTGAAGCTTTCTTT. This translates into CASSQETGVNTEAFF.